This T cell receptor (beta chain) was obtained from a study of T cell changes during pregnancy in multiple sclerosis (dated by TCRdb to the late 2010s). The study in broad terms: The study examined how the T cell repertoire changed over the course of pregnancy in women with multiple sclerosis.

Concerning this clone itself: It has no known antigen specificity. Nothing much larger sits one base from this clone, and base qualities are not available.

There are 20 amino acids in the CDR3, from cysteine to phenylalanine inclusive. CDR3 DNA is the only sequence kept; it has 60 bases, read in frame from the first base. The germline V gene sets CDR1 to SNHLY and CDR2 to FYNNEI. V trim: 1 base; J trim: 4 bases; unmatched bases: 18. The protocol used for the library was the immunoSEQ multiplex PCR assay. TCRdb took this table from immuneACCESS and kept in-frame rearrangements with V and J called. Such tables lack part of the clones; where checked against another copy, unresolved V genes explain under half of the gap, and the rest is unexplained. The sample has 55,000 to 70,000 clones on record, nearly 95% of them singletons. Under 0.35% of the sample is taken by the ten largest.

This receptor chain uses TRBV2 and TRBJ2-3; 9 central nucleotides agree with TRBD2. The clonotype comes from a female donor with multiple sclerosis, enrolled in a pregnancy study. The sample consisted of CD4+ T cells from peripheral blood mononuclear cells, taken after pregnancy. The bases read TGTGCCAGCAGTGAAGAGGGGGGCCATCACCTGCGGGGGGGCTCAGATACGCAGTATTTT. Translated, it reads CASSEEGGHHLRGGSDTQYF.